This TCR beta chain was found in a study of response to subunit inactivated influenza vaccine. V lost 2 bases, J lost 0 bases, and 10 bases lay in between. From germline, CDR1 is SGHTA and CDR2 FQGNSA. The CDR3 is 15 amino acids. TCRdb re-derived calls from the RT-PCR reads in MiXCR, one entry per CDR3 protein. The repertoire holds roughly 500,000 distinct CDR3 sequences, with roughly 23% as singletons. This clonotype turned up a few times. The chain links TRBV7-2 to TRBJ1-2; D remains ambiguous. The sample here was CD4+ T cells sorted from PBMCs, taken less than 6 days after vaccination. The TCR comes from a middle-aged man who received an inactivated influenza vaccine. CDR3 DNA: TGTGCCAGCAGCTTAACCACAGAACCTAACTATGGCTACACCTTC. This gives the protein CASSLTTEPNYGYTF. The variable domain in full, completed from reference TRBV7-2 and TRBJ1-2, reads GAGVSQSPSNKVTEKGKDVELRCDPISGHTALYWYRQSLGQGLEFLIYFQGNSAPDKSGLPSDRFSAERTGGSVSTLTIQRTQQEDSAVYLCASSLTTEPNYGYTFGSGTRLTVV.